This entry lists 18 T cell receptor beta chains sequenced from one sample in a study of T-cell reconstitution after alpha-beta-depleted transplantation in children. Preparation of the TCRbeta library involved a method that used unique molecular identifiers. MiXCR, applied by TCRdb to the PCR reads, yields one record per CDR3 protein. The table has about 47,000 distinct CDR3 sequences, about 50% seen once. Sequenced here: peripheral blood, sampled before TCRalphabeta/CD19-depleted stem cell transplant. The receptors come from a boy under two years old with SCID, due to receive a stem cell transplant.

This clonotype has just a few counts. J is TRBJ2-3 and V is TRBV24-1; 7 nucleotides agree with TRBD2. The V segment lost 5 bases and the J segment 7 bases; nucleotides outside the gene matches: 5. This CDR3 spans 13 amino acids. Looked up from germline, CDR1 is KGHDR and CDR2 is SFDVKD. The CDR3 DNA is TGTGCCACCAGTGTTGCGGGGGAGCATACGCAGTATTTT. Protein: CATSVAGEHTQYF.

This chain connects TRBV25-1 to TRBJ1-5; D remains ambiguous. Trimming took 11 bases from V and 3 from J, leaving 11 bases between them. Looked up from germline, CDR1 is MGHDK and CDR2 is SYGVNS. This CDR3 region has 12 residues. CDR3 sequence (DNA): TGTGCCCTCCCCGGGTCCAATCAGCCCCAGCATTTT. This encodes CALPGSNQPQHF.

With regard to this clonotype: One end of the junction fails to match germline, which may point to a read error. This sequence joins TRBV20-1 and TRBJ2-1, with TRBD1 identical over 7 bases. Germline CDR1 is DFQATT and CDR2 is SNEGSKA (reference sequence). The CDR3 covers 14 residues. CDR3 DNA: TGCAGTGGTAGAGAGGGGACAGCTTCCAATGAGCAGTTCTTC. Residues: CSGREGTASNEQFF.

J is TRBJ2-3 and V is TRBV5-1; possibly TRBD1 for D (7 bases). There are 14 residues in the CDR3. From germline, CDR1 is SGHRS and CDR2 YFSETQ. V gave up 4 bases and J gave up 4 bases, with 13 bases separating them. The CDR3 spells CASSGGGGSDTQYF. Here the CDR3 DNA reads TGCGCCAGCAGCGGAGGAGGGGGCTCAGATACGCAGTATTTT.

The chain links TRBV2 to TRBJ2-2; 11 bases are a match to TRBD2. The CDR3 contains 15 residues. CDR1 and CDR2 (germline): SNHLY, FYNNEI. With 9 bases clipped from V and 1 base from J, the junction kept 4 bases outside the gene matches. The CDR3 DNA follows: TGTGCCAGTCGGACTAGCGGGTGGAACACCGGGGAGCTGTTTTTT. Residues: CASRTSGWNTGELFF. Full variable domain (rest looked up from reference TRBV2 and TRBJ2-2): EPEVTQTPSHQVTQMGQEVILRCVPISNHLYFYWYRQILGQKVEFLVSFYNNEISEKSEIFDDQFSVERPDGSNFTLKIRSTKLEDSAMYFCASRTSGWNTGELFFGEGSRLTVL.

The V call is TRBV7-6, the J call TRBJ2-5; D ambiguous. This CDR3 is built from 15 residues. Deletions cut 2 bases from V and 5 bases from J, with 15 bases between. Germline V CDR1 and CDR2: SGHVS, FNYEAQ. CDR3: CASSLTWKGRETQYF. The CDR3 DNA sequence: TGTGCCAGCAGCTTAACCTGGAAGGGTAGGGAGACCCAGTACTTC.

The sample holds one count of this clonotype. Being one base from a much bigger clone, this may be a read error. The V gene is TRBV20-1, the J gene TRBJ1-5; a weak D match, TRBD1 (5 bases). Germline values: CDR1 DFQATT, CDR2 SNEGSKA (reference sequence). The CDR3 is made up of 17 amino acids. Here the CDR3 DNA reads TGCTGTGCTCACTCCACCCCCGGCCAGGGATACAATCAGCCCCAGCATTTT. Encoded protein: CCAHSTPGQGYNQPQHF.

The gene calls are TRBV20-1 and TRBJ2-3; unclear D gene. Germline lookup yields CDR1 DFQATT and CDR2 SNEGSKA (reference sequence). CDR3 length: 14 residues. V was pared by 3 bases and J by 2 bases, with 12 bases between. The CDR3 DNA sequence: TGCAGTGCTAGTCGGCAGGCGGTCACAGATACGCAGTATTTT. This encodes CSASRQAVTDTQYF.

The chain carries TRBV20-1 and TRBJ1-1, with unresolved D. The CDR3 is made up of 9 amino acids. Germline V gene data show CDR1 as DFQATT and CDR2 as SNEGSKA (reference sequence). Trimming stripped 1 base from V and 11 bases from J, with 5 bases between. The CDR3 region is CSARAGAFF. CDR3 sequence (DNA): TGCAGTGCTAGAGCCGGGGCTTTCTTT.

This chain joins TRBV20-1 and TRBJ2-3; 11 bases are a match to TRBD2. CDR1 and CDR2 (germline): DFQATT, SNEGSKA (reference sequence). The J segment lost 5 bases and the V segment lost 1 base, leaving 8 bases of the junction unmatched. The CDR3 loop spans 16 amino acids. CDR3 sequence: CSARGRLAGGLDTQYF. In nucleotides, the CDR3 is TGCAGTGCTAGAGGTCGGCTAGCGGGGGGTCTAGATACGCAGTATTTT.

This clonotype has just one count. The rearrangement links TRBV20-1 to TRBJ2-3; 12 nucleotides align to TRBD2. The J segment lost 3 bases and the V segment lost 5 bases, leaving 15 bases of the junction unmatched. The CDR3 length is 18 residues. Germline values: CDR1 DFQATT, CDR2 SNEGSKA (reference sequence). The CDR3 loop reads CSAPWASSGGAVTDTQYF. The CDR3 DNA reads TGCAGTGCTCCATGGGCGTCTAGCGGGGGGGCCGTGACAGATACGCAGTATTTT.

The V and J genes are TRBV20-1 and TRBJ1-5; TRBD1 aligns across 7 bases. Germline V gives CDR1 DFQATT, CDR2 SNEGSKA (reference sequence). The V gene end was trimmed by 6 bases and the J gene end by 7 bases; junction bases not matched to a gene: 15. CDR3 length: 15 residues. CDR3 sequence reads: CSATPGQWGDQPQHF. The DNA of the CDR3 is TGCAGTGCAACACCGGGACAGTGGGGAGACCAGCCCCAGCATTTT.

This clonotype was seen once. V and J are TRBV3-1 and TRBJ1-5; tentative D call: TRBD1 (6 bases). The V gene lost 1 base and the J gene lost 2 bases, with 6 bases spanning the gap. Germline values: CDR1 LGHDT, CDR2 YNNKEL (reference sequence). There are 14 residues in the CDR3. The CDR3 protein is CASSQGTGNQPQHF. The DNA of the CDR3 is TGTGCCAGCAGCCAAGGGACAGGCAATCAGCCCCAGCATTTT.

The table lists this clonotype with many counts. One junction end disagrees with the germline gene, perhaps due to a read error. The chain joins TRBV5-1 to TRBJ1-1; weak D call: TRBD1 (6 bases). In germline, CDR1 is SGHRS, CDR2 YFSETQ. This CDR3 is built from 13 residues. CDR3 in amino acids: CASSLQGNTEAFF. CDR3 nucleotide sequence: TGTGCCAGCAGCTTACAGGGGAACACTGAAGCTTTCTTT.

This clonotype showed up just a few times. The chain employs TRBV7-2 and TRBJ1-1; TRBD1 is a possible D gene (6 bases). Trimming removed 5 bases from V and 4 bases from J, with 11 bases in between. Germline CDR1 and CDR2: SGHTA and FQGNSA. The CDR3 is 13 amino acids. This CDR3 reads CASSRRGGTEAFF. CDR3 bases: TGTGCCAGCAGCCGCAGGGGCGGCACTGAAGCTTTCTTT.

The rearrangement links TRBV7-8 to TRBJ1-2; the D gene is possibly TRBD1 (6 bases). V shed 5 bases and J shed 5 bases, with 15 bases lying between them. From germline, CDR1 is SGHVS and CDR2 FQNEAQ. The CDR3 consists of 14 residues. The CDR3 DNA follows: TGTGCCAGCAGCCGGGACATCCGAAGTTATGGCTACACCTTC. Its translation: CASSRDIRSYGYTF.

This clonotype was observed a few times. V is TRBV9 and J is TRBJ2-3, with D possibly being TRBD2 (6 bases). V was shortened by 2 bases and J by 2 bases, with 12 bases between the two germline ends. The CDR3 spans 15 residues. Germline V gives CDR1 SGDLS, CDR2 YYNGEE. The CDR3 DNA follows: TGTGCCAGCAGCGTTTCGGGACTCTCCACAGATACGCAGTATTTT. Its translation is CASSVSGLSTDTQYF.

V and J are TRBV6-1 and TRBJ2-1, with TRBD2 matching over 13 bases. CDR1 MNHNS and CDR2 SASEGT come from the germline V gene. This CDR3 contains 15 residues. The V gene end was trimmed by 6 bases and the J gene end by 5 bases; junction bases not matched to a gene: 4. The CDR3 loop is CASSQLAGGNNEQFF. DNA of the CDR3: TGTGCCAGCAGCCAACTAGCGGGGGGGAACAATGAGCAGTTCTTC.